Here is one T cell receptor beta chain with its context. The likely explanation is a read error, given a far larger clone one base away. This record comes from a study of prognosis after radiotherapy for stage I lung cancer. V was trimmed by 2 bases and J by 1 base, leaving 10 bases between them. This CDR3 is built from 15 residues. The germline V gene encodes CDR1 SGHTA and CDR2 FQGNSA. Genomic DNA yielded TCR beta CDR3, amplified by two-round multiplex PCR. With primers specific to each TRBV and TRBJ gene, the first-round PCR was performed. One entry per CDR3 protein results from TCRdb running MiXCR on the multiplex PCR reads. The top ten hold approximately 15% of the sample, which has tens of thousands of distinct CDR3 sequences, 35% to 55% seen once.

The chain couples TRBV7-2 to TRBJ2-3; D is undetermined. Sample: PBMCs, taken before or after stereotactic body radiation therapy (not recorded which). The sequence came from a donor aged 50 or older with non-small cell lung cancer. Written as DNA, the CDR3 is TGTGCCAGCAGCTTAAGACCCGTACGCACAGATACGCAGTATTTT. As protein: CASSLRPVRTDTQYF.